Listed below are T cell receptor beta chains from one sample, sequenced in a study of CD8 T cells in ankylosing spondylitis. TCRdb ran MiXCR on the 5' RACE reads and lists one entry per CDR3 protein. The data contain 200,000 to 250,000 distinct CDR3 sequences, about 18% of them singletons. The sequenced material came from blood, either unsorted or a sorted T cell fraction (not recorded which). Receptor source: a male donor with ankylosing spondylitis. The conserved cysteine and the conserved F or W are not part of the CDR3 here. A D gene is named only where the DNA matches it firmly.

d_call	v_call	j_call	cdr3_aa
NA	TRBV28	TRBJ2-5	ASSSRDEETQY
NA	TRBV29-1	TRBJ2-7	SVTGQNSYEQY
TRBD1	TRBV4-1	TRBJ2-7	ASSATGTAWNEQY
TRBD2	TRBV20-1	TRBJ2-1	SARDWVAGGNEQF
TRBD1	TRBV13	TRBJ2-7	ASSFRTGGYEQY
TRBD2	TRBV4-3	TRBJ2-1	ASSQGLAGDEQF
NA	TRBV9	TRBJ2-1	ASSDYSSYNEQF
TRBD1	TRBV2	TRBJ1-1	ASSQTGGANTEAF
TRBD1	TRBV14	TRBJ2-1	ASSRQGRRDEQF
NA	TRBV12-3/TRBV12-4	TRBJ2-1	ASTQSSGYYNEQF
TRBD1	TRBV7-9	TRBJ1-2	ASSPRQGSRDGYT
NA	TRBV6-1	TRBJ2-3	ASRTVNTDTQY
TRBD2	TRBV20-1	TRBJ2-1	SAWTSGYNEQF
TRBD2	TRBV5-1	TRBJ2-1	ASSHRGGNNEQF
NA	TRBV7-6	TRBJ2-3	ASSQATDTQY
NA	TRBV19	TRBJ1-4	ASSIYGRPMATNEKLF
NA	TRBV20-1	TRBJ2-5	SARTVGQIQETQY
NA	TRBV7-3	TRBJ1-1	ASREDDMNTEAF
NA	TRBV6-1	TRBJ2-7	ASSEKLRSSYEQY
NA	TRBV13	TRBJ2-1	ASSQTRQGGFGKLDEQF
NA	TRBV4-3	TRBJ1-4	ASSQELAVEEKLF
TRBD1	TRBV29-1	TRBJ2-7	SVETPRGRLPYEQY
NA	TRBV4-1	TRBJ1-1	ASSQQSLDTEAF